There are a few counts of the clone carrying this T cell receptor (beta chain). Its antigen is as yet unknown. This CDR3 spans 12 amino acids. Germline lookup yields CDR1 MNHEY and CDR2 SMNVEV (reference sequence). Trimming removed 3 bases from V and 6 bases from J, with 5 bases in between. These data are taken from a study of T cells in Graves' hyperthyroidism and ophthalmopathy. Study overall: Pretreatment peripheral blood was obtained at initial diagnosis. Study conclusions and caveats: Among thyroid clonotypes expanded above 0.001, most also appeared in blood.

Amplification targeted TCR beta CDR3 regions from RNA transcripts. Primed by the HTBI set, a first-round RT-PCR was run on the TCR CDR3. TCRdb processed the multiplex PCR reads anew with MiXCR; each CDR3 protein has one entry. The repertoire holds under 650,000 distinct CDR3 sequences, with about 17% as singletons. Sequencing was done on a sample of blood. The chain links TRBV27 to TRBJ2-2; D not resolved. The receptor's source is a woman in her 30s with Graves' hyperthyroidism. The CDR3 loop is CASSFDAGELFF. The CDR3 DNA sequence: TGTGCCAGCAGTTTCGATGCCGGGGAGCTGTTTTTT.